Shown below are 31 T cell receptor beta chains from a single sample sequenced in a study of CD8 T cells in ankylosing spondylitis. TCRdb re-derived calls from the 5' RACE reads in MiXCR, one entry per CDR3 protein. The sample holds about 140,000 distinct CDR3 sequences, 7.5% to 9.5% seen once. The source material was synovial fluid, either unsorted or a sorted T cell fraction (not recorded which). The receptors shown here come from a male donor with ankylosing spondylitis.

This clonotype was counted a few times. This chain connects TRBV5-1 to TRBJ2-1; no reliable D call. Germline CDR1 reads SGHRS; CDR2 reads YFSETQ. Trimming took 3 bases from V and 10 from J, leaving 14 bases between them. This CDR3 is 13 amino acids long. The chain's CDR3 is CASSSTVLREQFF. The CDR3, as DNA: TGCGCCAGCAGCTCCACAGTCCTGAGGGAGCAGTTCTTC.

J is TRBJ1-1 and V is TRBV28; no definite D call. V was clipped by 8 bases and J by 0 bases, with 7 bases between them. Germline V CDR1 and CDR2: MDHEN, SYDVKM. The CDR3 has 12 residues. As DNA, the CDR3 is TGTGCCAGCCTGGAATTGAACACTGAAGCTTTCTTT. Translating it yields CASLELNTEAFF.

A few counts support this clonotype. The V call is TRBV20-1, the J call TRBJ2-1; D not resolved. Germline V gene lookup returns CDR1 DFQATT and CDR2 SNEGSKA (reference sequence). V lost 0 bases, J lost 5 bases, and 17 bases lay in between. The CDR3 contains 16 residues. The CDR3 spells CSARDFYGQPHNEQFF. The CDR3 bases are TGCAGTGCTAGAGACTTTTATGGGCAGCCTCACAATGAGCAGTTCTTC.

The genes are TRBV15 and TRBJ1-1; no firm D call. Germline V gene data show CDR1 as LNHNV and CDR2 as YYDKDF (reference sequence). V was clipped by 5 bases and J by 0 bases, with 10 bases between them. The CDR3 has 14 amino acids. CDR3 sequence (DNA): TGTGCCACCAGCCCGGCAGCCATGAACACTGAAGCTTTCTTT. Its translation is CATSPAAMNTEAFF.

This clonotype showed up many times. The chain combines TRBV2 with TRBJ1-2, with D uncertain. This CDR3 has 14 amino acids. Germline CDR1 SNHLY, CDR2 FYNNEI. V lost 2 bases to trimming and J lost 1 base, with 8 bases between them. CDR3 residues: CASSEFSVNYGYTF. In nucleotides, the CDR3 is TGTGCCAGCAGTGAATTCTCAGTTAACTATGGCTACACCTTC.

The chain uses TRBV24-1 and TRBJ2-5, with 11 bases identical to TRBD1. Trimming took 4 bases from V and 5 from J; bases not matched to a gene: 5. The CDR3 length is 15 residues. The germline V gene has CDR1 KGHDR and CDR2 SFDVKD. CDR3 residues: CATSDSGQGGETQYF. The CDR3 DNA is TGTGCCACCAGTGACTCGGGACAGGGGGGGGAGACCCAGTACTTC.

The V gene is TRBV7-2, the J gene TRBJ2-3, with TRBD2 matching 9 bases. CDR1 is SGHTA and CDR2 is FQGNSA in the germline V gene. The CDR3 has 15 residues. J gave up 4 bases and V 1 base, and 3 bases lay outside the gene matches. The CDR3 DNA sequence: TGTGCCAGCAGCTTAGGGGGACTAGCAGCAGATACGCAGTATTTT. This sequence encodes CASSLGGLAADTQYF.

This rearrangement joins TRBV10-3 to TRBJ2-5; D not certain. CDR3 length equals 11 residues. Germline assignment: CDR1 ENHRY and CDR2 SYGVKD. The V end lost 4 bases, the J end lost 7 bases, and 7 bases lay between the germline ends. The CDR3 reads CAISVTGTQYF. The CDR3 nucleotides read TGTGCCATCAGTGTGACTGGGACCCAGTACTTC.

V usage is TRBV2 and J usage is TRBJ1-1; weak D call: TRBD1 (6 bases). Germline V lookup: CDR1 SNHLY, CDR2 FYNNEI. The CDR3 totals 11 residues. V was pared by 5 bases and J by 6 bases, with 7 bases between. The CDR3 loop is CASSYRAEAFF. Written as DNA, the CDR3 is TGTGCCAGCAGTTACAGGGCTGAAGCTTTCTTT.

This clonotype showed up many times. This CDR3 reads CSVARGKFEEAYEQYF. DNA of the CDR3: TGCAGCGTTGCCCGGGGGAAGTTCGAGGAGGCCTACGAGCAGTACTTC. V usage is TRBV29-1 and J usage is TRBJ2-7, with D maybe TRBD2 (6 bases). The CDR3 sequence is 16 residues long. The V end was cut by 4 bases, the J end by 2 bases, with 21 bases between. Germline-derived CDR1 and CDR2 are SQVTM and ANQGSEA.

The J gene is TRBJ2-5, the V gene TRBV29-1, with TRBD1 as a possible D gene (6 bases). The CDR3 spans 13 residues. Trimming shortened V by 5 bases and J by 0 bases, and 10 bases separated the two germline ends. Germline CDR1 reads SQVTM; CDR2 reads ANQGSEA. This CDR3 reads CSVLRGNQETQYF. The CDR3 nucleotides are TGCAGCGTTTTAAGGGGGAACCAAGAGACCCAGTACTTC.

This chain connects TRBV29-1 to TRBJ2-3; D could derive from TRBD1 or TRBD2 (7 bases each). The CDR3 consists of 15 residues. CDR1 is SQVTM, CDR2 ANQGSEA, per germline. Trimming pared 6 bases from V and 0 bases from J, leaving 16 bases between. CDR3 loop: CSVWGGGLSTDTQYF. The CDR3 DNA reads TGCAGCGTATGGGGAGGGGGCCTCAGCACAGATACGCAGTATTTT.

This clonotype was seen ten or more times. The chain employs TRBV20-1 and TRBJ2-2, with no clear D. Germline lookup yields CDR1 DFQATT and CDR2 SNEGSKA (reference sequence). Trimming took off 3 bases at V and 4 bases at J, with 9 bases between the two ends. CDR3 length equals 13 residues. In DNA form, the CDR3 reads TGCAGTGCTAGTTCGGCGGTCACCGGGGAGCTGTTTTTT. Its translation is CSASSAVTGELFF.

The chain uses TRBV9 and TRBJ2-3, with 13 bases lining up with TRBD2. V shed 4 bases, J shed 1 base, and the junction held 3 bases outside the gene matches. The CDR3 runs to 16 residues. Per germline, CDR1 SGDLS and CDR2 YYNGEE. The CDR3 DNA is TGTGCCAGCAGCTACGGACTAGCGGGGGGCACAGATACGCAGTATTTT. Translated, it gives CASSYGLAGGTDTQYF.

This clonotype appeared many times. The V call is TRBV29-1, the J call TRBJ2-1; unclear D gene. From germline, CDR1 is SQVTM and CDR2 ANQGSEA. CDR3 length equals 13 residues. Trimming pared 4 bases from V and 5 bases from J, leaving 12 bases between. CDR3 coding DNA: TGCAGCGTTGTGAGACCAGCCCACAATGAGCAGTTCTTC. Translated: CSVVRPAHNEQFF.

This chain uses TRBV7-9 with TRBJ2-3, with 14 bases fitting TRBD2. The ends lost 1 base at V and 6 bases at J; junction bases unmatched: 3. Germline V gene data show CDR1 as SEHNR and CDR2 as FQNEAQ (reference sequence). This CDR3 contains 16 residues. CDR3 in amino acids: CASSLGGLAGDDTQYF. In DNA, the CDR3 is TGTGCCAGCAGCTTAGGGGGACTAGCGGGAGACGATACGCAGTATTTT.

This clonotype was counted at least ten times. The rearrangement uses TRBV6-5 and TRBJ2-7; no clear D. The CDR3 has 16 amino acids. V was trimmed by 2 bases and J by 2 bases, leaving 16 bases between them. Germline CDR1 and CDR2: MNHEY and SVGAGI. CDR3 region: CASSYRVGPYPYEQYF. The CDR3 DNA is TGTGCCAGCAGTTACAGGGTCGGCCCTTACCCCTACGAGCAGTACTTC.

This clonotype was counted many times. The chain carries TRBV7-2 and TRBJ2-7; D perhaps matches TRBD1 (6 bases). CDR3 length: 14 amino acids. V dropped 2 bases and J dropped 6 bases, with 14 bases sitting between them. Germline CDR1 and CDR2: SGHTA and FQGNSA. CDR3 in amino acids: CASSLPTMGAEQYF. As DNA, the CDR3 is TGTGCCAGCAGCTTACCCACCATGGGGGCCGAGCAGTACTTC. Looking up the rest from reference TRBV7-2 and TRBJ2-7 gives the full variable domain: GAGVSQSPSNKVTEKGKDVELRCDPISGHTALYWYRQSLGQGLEFLIYFQGNSAPDKSGLPSDRFSAERTGGSVSTLTIQRTQQEDSAVYLCASSLPTMGAEQYFGPGTRLTVT.

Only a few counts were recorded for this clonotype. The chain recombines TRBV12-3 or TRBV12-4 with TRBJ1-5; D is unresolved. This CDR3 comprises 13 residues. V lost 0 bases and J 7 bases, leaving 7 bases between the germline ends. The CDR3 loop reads CASSLAGEQPQHF. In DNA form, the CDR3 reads TGTGCCAGCAGTTTAGCCGGGGAACAGCCCCAGCATTTT.

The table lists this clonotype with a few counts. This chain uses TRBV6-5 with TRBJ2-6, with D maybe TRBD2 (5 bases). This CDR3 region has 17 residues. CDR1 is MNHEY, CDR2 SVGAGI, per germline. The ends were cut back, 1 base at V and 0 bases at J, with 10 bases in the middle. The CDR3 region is CASSYFGESSGANVLTF. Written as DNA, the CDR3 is TGTGCCAGCAGTTACTTTGGGGAGAGCTCTGGGGCCAACGTCCTGACTTTC.

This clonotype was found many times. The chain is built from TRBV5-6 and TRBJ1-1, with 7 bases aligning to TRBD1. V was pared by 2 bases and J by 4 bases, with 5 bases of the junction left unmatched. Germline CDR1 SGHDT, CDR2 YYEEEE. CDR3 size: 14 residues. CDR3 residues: CASSLYRGSTEAFF. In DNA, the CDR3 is TGTGCCAGCAGCTTATACAGGGGTAGCACTGAAGCTTTCTTT.

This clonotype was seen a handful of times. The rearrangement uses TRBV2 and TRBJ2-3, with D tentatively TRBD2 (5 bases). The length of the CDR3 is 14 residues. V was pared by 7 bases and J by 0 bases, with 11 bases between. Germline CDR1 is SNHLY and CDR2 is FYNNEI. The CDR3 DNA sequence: TGTGCCAGCAAAGAGGGTCGGAGCACAGATACGCAGTATTTT. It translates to CASKEGRSTDTQYF.

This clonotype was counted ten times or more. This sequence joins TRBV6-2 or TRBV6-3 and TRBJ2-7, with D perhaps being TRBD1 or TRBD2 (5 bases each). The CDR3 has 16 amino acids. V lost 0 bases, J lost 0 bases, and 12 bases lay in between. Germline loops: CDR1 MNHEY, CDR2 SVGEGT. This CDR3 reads CASSYSVGDLSYEQYF. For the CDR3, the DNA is TGTGCCAGCAGTTACTCGGTGGGGGACCTCTCCTACGAGCAGTACTTC.

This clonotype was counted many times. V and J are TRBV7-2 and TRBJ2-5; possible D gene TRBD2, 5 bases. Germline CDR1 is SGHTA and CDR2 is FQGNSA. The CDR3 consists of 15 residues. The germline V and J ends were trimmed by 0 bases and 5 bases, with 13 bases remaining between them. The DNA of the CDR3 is TGTGCCAGCAGCTTAGCGCGTACCTCGGGGGAGACCCAGTACTTC. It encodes CASSLARTSGETQYF.

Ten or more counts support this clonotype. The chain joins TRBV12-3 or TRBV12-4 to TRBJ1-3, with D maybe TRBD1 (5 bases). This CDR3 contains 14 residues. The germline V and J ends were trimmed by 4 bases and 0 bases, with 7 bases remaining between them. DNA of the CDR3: TGTGCCAGCAGTTCGGGGGGCTCTGGAAACACCATATATTTT. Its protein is CASSSGGSGNTIYF.

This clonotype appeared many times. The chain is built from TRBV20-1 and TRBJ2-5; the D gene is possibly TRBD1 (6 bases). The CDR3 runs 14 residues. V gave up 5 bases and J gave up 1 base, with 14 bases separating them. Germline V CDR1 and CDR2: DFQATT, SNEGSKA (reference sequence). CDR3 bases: TGCAGTGCTGACGGACAGATGGTCCAAGAGACCCAGTACTTC. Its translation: CSADGQMVQETQYF.

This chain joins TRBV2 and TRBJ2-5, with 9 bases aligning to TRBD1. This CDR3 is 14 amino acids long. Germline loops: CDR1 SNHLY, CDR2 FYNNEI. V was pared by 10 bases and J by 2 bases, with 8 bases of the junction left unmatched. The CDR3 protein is CATFPGTGQETQYF. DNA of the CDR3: TGTGCCACCTTCCCCGGGACAGGGCAAGAGACCCAGTACTTC.

Here the CDR3 DNA reads TGTGCCAGCAGCGTAGGGAGACAGGGAAATTCACCCCTCCACTTT. Protein sequence: CASSVGRQGNSPLHF. This sequence joins TRBV9 and TRBJ1-6; 7 nucleotides align to TRBD1. V was pared by 0 bases and J by 7 bases, with 4 bases of the junction left unmatched. The CDR3 is 15 residues long. The germline V gene encodes CDR1 SGDLS and CDR2 YYNGEE.

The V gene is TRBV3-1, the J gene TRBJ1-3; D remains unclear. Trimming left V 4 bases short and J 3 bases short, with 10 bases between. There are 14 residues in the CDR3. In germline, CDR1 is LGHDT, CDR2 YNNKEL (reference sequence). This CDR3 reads CASSPSHLGNTIYF. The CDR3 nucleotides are TGTGCCAGCAGCCCCTCACACCTTGGAAACACCATATATTTT.

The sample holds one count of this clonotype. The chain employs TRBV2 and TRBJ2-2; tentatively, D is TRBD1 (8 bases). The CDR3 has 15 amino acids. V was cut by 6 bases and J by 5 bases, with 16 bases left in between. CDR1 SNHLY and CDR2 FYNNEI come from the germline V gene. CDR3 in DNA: TGTGCCAGCAGAGCGGGACAGGCGTCGACCGGGGAGCTGTTTTTT. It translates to CASRAGQASTGELFF.

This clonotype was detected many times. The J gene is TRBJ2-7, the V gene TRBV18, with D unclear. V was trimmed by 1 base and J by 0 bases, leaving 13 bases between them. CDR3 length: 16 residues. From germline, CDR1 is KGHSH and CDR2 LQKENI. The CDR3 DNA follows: TGTGCCAGCTCACCACGTGGAGTTGCTATCTCCTACGAGCAGTACTTC. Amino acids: CASSPRGVAISYEQYF.